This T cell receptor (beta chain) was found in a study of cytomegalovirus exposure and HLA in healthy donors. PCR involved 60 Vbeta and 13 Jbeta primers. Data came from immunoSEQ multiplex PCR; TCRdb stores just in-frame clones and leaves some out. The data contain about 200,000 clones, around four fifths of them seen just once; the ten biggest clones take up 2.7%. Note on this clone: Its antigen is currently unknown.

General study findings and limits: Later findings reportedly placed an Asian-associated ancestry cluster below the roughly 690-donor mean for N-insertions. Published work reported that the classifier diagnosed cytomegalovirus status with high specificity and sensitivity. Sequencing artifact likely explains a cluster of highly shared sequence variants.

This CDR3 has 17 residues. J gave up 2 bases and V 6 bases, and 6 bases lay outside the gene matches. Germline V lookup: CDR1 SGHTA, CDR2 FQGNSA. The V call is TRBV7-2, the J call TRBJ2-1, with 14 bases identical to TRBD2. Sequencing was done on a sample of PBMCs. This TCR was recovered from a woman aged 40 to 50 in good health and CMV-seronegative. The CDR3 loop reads CASSVGLAGGTYNEQFF. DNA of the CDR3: TGTGCCAGCAGTGTTGGACTAGCGGGAGGCACCTACAATGAGCAGTTCTTC.